This TCR beta chain appears in the sequencing data of a study of shared clonotypes between healthy human individuals. What was sequenced on ten immunoSEQ deep assay plates was unsorted PBMC DNA. Here immunoSEQ multiplex PCR was the method, and the copy in TCRdb shows in-frame clones only, minus some. Of fewer than 600,000 clones listed, more than 75% were seen once; the top ten hold about 12%. The CDR3 has 13 amino acids. The germline V and J ends were trimmed by 1 base and 5 bases, with 9 bases remaining between them. CDR1 is SGHRS and CDR2 is YFSETQ in the germline V gene. This rearrangement joins TRBV5-1 to TRBJ1-2; no clear D. The sample comprised PBMCs. This clonotype was obtained from a woman aged 40 to 49 in good health. Some clones in this sample may be carry-over from other donors' samples. CDR3 bases: TGCGCCAGCAGCTTGTGGGTAGGATATGGCTACACCTTC. Translated, it gives CASSLWVGYGYTF.